These T cell receptor beta chains were read from a single sample in a study of CD8+ T cells in alopecia areata. The table came from immunoSEQ multiplex PCR; TCRdb's copy has only in-frame clones and leaves some out. The repertoire consists of under 150,000 clones, with 40% to 55% occurring once and the leading ten covering roughly 10%. Sample: NKG2D-low CD8+ T cells sorted from blood. The source is a human donor with alopecia areata. Both conserved end residues are part of each CDR3. The D gene is left open where the match is weak. Clone size appears in some rows only: once, few, many, or a class for an expanded clone.

V,size,J,D,CDR3,DNA
TRBV19,few,TRBJ2-5,.,CASSPEVANAETQYF,TGTGCCAGTAGCCCGGAGGTTGCGAATGCAGAGACCCAGTACTTC
TRBV30,.,TRBJ2-1,TRBD2,CAWSSPSGRINEQFF,TGTGCCTGGAGTTCCCCTAGCGGGAGAATCAATGAGCAGTTCTTC
TRBV5-4,.,TRBJ1-2,.,CASSLEGDYGYTF,TGTGCCAGCAGCTTGGAAGGGGACTATGGCTACACCTTC
TRBV5-1,.,TRBJ2-3,.,CASSLRGYTDTQYF,TGCGCCAGCAGCTTGAGGGGGTACACAGATACGCAGTATTTT
TRBV27,few,TRBJ1-1,.,CASRLGEMNTEAFF,TGTGCCAGCAGGCTTGGGGAAATGAACACTGAAGCTTTCTTT
TRBV28,few,TRBJ2-5,.,CASSPRGPGETQYF,TGTGCCAGCAGTCCTCGCGGGCCGGGAGAGACCCAGTACTTC
TRBV29-1,.,TRBJ2-7,.,CSVEESGVTYEQYF,TGCAGCGTTGAGGAGTCGGGAGTCACCTACGAGCAGTACTTC
TRBV29-1,few,TRBJ1-2,.,CSATQGSGGYTF,TGCAGCGCGACCCAGGGATCCGGTGGCTACACCTTC
TRBV29-1,.,TRBJ1-2,TRBD1,CSTAGTGVHGYTF,TGCAGCACTGCCGGGACAGGGGTGCATGGCTACACCTTC
TRBV11-2,.,TRBJ2-3,.,CASSPSPSPDTQYF,TGTGCCAGCAGCCCTAGCCCTTCTCCCGATACGCAGTATTTT
TRBV29-1,.,TRBJ2-7,.,CSVETEDYEQYF,TGCAGCGTTGAGACAGAAGACTACGAGCAGTACTTC
TRBV27,.,TRBJ2-7,.,CASSFGAQQYF,TGTGCCAGCAGTTTTGGGGCTCAGCAGTACTTC
TRBV30,.,TRBJ1-2,.,CALSDYGYTF,TGTGCCTTGAGTGACTATGGCTACACCTTC
TRBV29-1,few,TRBJ2-2,.,CSVENSGNTGELFF,TGCAGCGTTGAGAATAGCGGAAACACCGGGGAGCTGTTTTTT
TRBV30,.,TRBJ2-1,.,CAWTDPGPKQFF,TGTGCCTGGACAGATCCGGGACCAAAACAGTTCTTC
TRBV29-1,few,TRBJ2-5,TRBD1,CSVTHLDRGSETQYF,TGCAGCGTTACCCACTTGGACAGGGGGTCAGAGACCCAGTACTTC
TRBV29-1,.,TRBJ2-3,.,CSVPGLTTDTQYF,TGCAGCGTTCCGGGACTCACCACAGATACGCAGTATTTT
TRBV7-9,.,TRBJ2-7,.,CASSGNYEQYF,TGTGCCAGCAGCGGAAACTACGAGCAGTACTTC
TRBV29-1,few,TRBJ2-1,.,CSVEGDVRFF,TGCAGCGTTGAAGGAGACGTAAGGTTCTTC
TRBV28,few,TRBJ2-4,TRBD2,CASRHTGLAVNIQYF,TGTGCCAGCAGACACACGGGACTAGCGGTGAACATTCAGTACTTC
TRBV6-6,.,TRBJ2-7,TRBD2,CASSPSGRSYEQYF,TGTGCCAGCAGTCCGAGCGGGAGATCCTACGAGCAGTACTTC
TRBV4-3,.,TRBJ2-3,TRBD1,CASSPDPGQGTDTQYF,TGCGCCAGCAGCCCTGACCCGGGACAGGGGACAGATACGCAGTATTTT
TRBV29-1,once,TRBJ2-1,TRBD2,CSVDDSGRVNEQFF,TGCAGCGTTGACGACAGCGGGAGGGTAAATGAGCAGTTCTTC
TRBV7-9,few,TRBJ2-1,.,CASSSQQLRNEQFF,TGTGCCAGCAGCTCCCAGCAACTACGCAATGAGCAGTTCTTC
TRBV29-1,once,TRBJ2-1,.,CSVAGGGAHEQFF,TGCAGCGTTGCTGGAGGGGGGGCGCATGAGCAGTTCTTC
TRBV30,.,TRBJ1-1,.,CAWSKDQPEAFF,TGTGCCTGGAGTAAGGACCAGCCTGAAGCTTTCTTT
TRBV27,.,TRBJ1-6,TRBD1,CATSQGDSPLHF,TGTGCCACCTCACAGGGGGATTCACCCCTCCACTTT